The clone carrying this T cell receptor (beta chain) came up a few times. The assay was immunoSEQ multiplex PCR, and TCRdb's table has in-frame clones only and misses some. The sample lists a few hundred thousand clones, approximately 83% seen once, with under 2.5% in the top ten. These data are taken from a study of blood T cell repertoires in COVID-19. J gave up 4 bases and V 6 bases, and 11 bases lay outside the gene matches. Looked up from germline, CDR1 is MNHEY and CDR2 is SMNVEV (reference sequence). The CDR3 runs to 16 residues. The TCR sequence derives from a man younger than 45 who had recovered from COVID-19. V is TRBV27 and J is TRBJ2-3; TRBD2 agrees at 9 bases. Sequenced sample: PBMCs or T cells enriched from blood (not recorded which). The DNA for the CDR3 is TGTGCCAGCAGACCTTGGGCGGGAGGGTCAGCAGATACGCAGTATTTT. It encodes CASRPWAGGSADTQYF.